The rows below give T cell receptor beta chains drawn from one sample of a study of cytomegalovirus exposure and HLA in healthy donors. Sequenced by immunoSEQ multiplex PCR; TCRdb stores in-frame clones only, minus some. The sample contains some 190,000 clones, roughly 77% of which appear only once. Sequenced: PBMCs. The source of these receptors is a young woman in good health and CMV-seropositive. Both conserved end residues are part of each CDR3. D genes are given only for firm matches. Some rows mark clone size as missing; the rest say once, few, many or name a class of expanded clone.

V	J	length	D	size	CDR3	DNA
TRBV2	TRBJ2-6	18	TRBD1	-	CASRSGPGQGSGANVLTF	TGTGCCAGCAGGTCGGGCCCCGGACAGGGGTCCGGGGCCAACGTCCTGACTTTC
TRBV15	TRBJ1-2	12	-	once	CATSREYRDHTF	TGTGCCACCAGCAGAGAATACAGGGATCACACCTTC
TRBV5-1	TRBJ1-2	13	TRBD1	-	CASSDRGPRGYTF	TGCGCCAGCAGTGACAGGGGGCCTCGTGGCTACACCTTC
TRBV28	TRBJ2-5	16	TRBD1	few	CASTPYSGTGLETQYF	TGTGCCAGCACTCCCTACTCCGGGACAGGGTTAGAGACCCAGTACTTC
TRBV29-1	TRBJ2-1	13	-	-	CSVEDVRGLEQFF	TGCAGCGTTGAAGATGTGCGGGGCCTTGAGCAGTTCTTC
TRBV5-6	TRBJ2-1	15	-	-	CASSLQGGEYNEQFF	TGTGCCAGCAGCTTACAGGGAGGGGAATACAATGAGCAGTTCTTC
TRBV30	TRBJ2-3	12	-	-	CAWSGTGDTQYF	TGTGCCTGGAGTGGGACGGGGGATACGCAGTATTTT
TRBV9	TRBJ2-5	16	TRBD2	-	CASSVAASGGAETQYF	TGTGCCAGCAGCGTAGCGGCAAGCGGGGGGGCGGAGACCCAGTACTTC
TRBV4-1	TRBJ1-1	18	-	-	CASSQDRPQGILDTEAFF	TGCGCCAGCAGCCAAGATCGTCCACAGGGTATTTTGGACACTGAAGCTTTCTTT
TRBV6-5	TRBJ2-1	13	-	-	CASRQESYNEQFF	TGTGCCAGCAGGCAGGAATCCTACAATGAGCAGTTCTTC
TRBV6-6	TRBJ1-6	14	-	-	CASSYVDQAGPLHF	TGTGCCAGCAGTTACGTTGACCAGGCAGGGCCCCTCCACTTT
TRBV7-3	TRBJ2-1	17	TRBD2	few	CASSLGEGTSAYNEQFF	TGTGCCAGCAGCTTGGGGGAGGGAACTAGCGCCTACAATGAGCAGTTCTTC
TRBV2	TRBJ1-2	15	TRBD1	-	CASVDNRGRTEVYTF	TGTGCCAGCGTGGACAACAGGGGGCGTACCGAAGTCTACACCTTC
TRBV5-4	TRBJ2-3	16	TRBD2	-	CASSLALAGVTDTQYF	TGTGCCAGCAGCTTGGCTCTAGCGGGGGTAACAGATACGCAGTATTTT
TRBV10-1	TRBJ2-7	13	-	-	CASSESGQVVQYF	TGCGCCAGCAGTGAGTCGGGGCAGGTCGTGCAGTACTTC
TRBV5-5	TRBJ1-4	16	-	-	CASSFARGVTNEKLFF	TGTGCCAGCAGCTTTGCCAGGGGAGTCACTAATGAAAAACTGTTTTTT
TRBV7-8	TRBJ2-7	15	TRBD1	-	CASSMTGGRSYEQYF	TGTGCCAGCAGCATGACAGGGGGCAGGTCCTACGAGCAGTACTTC
TRBV28	TRBJ2-4	18	-	-	CASSFRGPHGLAKNIQYF	TGTGCCAGCAGTTTTAGAGGGCCACATGGACTAGCCAAAAACATTCAGTACTTC
TRBV9	TRBJ1-4	11	-	-	CASGGGGKLFF	TGTGCCAGCGGCGGCGGGGGGAAACTGTTTTTT
TRBV2	TRBJ2-2	16	TRBD2	-	CASSVIGGAISGELFF	TGTGCCAGCAGTGTTATCGGGGGGGCAATCTCCGGGGAGCTGTTTTTT
TRBV27	TRBJ1-1	11	-	-	CASSATGEAFF	TGTGCCAGCAGTGCAACAGGGGAAGCTTTCTTT
TRBV6-6	TRBJ2-3	15	TRBD1	-	CASSQQGATTYTQYF	TGTGCCAGCAGCCAGCAGGGGGCCACTACGTATACGCAGTATTTT
TRBV9	TRBJ2-7	15	-	once	CASSPRGAPTYEQYF	TGTGCCAGCAGCCCCCGCGGGGCCCCCACCTACGAGCAGTACTTC
TRBV5-4	TRBJ2-3	17	TRBD2	-	CASSSRTSGGYTDTQYF	TGTGCCAGCAGCTCCCGGACTAGCGGGGGGTACACAGATACGCAGTATTTT
TRBV2	TRBJ1-2	18	-	-	CASSERGSAPFYNYGYTF	TGTGCCAGCAGTGAACGGGGATCGGCCCCTTTCTATAACTATGGCTACACCTTC
TRBV6-5	TRBJ2-2	15	TRBD2	-	CASSYQWAGVGELFF	TGTGCCAGCAGTTACCAGTGGGCGGGGGTCGGGGAGCTGTTTTTT
TRBV15	TRBJ2-3	15	TRBD2	-	CATSSLAGSTDTQYF	TGTGCCACCAGCTCCTTAGCGGGAAGCACAGATACGCAGTATTTT
TRBV9	TRBJ1-3	15	-	-	CASSLSQGPGNTIYF	TGTGCCAGCAGCTTGTCACAGGGACCTGGAAACACCATATATTTT
TRBV7-7	TRBJ1-1	12	-	-	CASSPGGGEAFF	TGTGCCAGCAGCCCGGGGGGGGGTGAAGCTTTCTTT